This TCR beta chain stems from a study of CD4+ T cells in melanoma. Sequencing was performed with immunoSEQ multiplex PCR; in TCRdb, only in-frame clones are kept and a portion is missing. The profile shows some 120,000 clones, about 90% of them singletons. Germline CDR1 SGHRS, CDR2 YFSETQ. V was trimmed by 5 bases and J by 9 bases, leaving 15 bases between them. The CDR3 consists of 13 residues. The sample was peripheral blood. The V call is TRBV5-1, the J call TRBJ2-1; maybe TRBD1 (5 bases). This TCR came from a human donor with melanoma. The CDR3, as DNA: TGCGCCAGCAGGGACATAGGATTAGGTGAGCAGTTCTTC. Its translation is CASRDIGLGEQFF.